The text below deals with one T cell receptor (beta chain). Germline loops: CDR1 SGDLS, CDR2 YYNGEE. The CDR3 runs 16 residues. V lost 4 bases and J 3 bases, leaving 17 bases between the germline ends. Assay: immunoSEQ multiplex PCR; the TCRdb copy retains only in-frame clones and omits some. Counted here are about 130,000 clones, approximately 86% occurring once; the ten biggest clones make up about a sixth. These data are taken from a study of blood T cell repertoires in COVID-19. The sample taken for sequencing was peripheral blood. The rearrangement links TRBV9 to TRBJ2-1; a possible D gene is TRBD2 (6 bases). This TCR was sampled from a woman in her forties or fifties who had recovered from COVID-19. The DNA for the CDR3 is TGTGCCAGCAGCCGGGTGGGGGGAGGAGGCTACAATGAGCAGTTCTTC. It is translated as CASSRVGGGGYNEQFF.